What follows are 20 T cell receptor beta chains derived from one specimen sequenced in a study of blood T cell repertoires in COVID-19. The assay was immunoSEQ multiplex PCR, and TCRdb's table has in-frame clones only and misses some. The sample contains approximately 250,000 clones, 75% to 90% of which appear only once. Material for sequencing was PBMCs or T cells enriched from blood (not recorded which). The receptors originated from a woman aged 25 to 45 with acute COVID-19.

The CDR3: CASSLGAGVSGDEQFF. CDR3 DNA sequence: TGTGCCAGCAGCTTGGGGGCGGGAGTTTCGGGCGATGAGCAGTTCTTC. The chain combines TRBV5-4 with TRBJ2-1; 7 nucleotides match TRBD2. Germline-derived CDR1 and CDR2 are SGHNT and YYREEE (reference sequence). This CDR3 region has 16 residues. J was trimmed by 8 bases and V by 0 bases; bases with no gene match: 11.

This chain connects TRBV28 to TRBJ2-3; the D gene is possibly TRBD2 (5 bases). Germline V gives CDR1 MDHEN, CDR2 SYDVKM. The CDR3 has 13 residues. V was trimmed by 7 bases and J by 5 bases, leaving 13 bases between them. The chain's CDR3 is CASTTTAGDTQYF. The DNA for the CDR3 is TGTGCCAGCACCACCACGGCGGGAGATACGCAGTATTTT.

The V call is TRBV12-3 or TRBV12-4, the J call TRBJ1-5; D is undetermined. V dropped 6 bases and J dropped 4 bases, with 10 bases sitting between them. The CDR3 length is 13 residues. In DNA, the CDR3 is TGTGCCAGCAGCCCGGGATTTAATCAGCCCCAGCATTTT. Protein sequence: CASSPGFNQPQHF.

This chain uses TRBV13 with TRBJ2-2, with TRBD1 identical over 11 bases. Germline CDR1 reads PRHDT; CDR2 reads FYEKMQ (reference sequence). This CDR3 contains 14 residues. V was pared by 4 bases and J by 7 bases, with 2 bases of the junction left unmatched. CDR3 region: CASSSGTGGGELFF. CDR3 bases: TGTGCCAGCAGCTCCGGGACAGGGGGCGGGGAGCTGTTTTTT. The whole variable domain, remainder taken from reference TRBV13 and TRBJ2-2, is AAGVIQSPRHLIKEKRETATLKCYPIPRHDTVYWYQQGPGQDPQFLISFYEKMQSDKGSIPDRFSAQQFSDYHSELNMSSLELGDSALYFCASSSGTGGGELFFGEGSRLTVL.

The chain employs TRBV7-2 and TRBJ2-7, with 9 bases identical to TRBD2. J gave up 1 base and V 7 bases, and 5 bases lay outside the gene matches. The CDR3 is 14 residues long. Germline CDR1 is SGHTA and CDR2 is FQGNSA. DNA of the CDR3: TGTGCCAGCAACGAAGCGGGAGGATCCTACGAGCAGTACTTC. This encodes CASNEAGGSYEQYF.

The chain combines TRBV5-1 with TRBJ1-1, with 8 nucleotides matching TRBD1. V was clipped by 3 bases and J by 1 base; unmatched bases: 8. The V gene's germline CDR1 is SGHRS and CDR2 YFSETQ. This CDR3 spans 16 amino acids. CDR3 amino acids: CASSWGMTGENTEAFF. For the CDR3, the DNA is TGCGCCAGCAGCTGGGGAATGACAGGGGAGAACACTGAAGCTTTCTTT.

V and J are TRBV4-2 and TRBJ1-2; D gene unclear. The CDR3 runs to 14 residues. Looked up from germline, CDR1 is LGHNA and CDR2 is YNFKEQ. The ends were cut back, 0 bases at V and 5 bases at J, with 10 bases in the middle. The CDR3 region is CASSQDGQSYGYTF. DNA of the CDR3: TGTGCCAGCAGCCAAGATGGGCAGTCATATGGCTACACCTTC.

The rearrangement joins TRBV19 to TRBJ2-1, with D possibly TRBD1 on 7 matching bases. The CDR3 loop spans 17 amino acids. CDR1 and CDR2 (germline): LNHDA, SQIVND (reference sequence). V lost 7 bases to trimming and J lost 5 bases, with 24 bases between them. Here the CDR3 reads CASKTGDSVLTHNEQFF. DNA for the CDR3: TGTGCCAGTAAGACGGGGGACAGTGTCCTTACTCACAATGAGCAGTTCTTC.

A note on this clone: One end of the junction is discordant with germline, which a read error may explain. CDR3 DNA sequence: TGTGCTAGCAGCCCCATAGGCGGGAGTGGGAGTGAGCAGTTCTTC. Translation gives CASSPIGGSGSEQFF. This chain joins TRBV7-7 and TRBJ2-1; TRBD2 matches at 7 bases. This CDR3 region has 15 residues. The germline V gene has CDR1 SSHAT and CDR2 FNYEAQ (reference sequence).

The CDR3 sequence: CASSTDGGAYEQYF. The CDR3 DNA reads TGTGCCAGCTCGACTGATGGCGGGGCCTACGAGCAGTACTTC. The gene calls are TRBV2 and TRBJ2-7; the D gene is possibly TRBD2 (6 bases). The CDR3 has 14 amino acids. CDR1 and CDR2 (germline): SNHLY, FYNNEI. V lost 8 bases to trimming and J lost 2 bases, with 16 bases between them.

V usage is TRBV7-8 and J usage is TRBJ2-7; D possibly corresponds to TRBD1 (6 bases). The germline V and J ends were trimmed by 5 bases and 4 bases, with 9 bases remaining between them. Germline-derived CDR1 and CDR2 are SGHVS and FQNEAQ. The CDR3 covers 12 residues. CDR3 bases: TGTGCCAGCAGCCCAGGACAGTACGAGCAGTACTTC. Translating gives CASSPGQYEQYF.

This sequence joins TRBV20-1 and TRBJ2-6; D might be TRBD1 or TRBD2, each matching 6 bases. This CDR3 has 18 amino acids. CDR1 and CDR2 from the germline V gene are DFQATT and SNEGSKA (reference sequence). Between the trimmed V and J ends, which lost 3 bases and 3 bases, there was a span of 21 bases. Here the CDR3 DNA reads TGCAGTGCTAGTGGGGGCCGGGAGTTATTTTTTGGGGCCAACGTCCTGACTTTC. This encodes CSASGGRELFFGANVLTF.

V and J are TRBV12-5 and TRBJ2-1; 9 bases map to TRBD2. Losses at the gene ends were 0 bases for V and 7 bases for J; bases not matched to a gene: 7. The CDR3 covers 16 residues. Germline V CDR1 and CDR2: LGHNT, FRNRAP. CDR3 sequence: CASGLVLGREGNEQFF. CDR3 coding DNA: TGTGCTAGTGGTTTGGTACTAGGGCGGGAGGGGAATGAGCAGTTCTTC.

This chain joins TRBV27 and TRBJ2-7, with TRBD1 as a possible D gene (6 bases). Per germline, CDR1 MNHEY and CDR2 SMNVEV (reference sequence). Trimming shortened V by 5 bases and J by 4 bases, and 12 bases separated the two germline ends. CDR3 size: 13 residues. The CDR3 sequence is CASSNRVGYEQYF. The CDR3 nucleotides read TGTGCCAGCAGTAACAGGGTAGGATACGAGCAGTACTTC.

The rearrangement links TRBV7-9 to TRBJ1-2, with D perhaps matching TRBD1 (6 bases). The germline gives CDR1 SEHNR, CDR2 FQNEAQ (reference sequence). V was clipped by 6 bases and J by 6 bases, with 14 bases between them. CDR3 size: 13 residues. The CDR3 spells CASRSGTLHGYTF. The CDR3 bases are TGTGCCAGCAGATCAGGGACATTGCATGGCTACACCTTC.

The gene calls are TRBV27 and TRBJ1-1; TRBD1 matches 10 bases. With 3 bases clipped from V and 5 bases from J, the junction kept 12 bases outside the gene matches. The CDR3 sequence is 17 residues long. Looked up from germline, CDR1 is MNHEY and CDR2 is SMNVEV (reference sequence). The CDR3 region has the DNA TGTGCCAGCAGTTTCGGGACAGGGGATAGGAGGGTAACTGAAGCTTTCTTT. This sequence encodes CASSFGTGDRRVTEAFF.

For the CDR3, the DNA is TGTGCCAGCAGCAGGACTAGCGGGAGTTCGAATGAGCAGTTCTTC. The encoded protein is CASSRTSGSSNEQFF. This sequence joins TRBV7-6 and TRBJ2-1; 13 bases agree with TRBD2. V lost 5 bases and J lost 7; bases outside the gene matches: 5. The CDR3 runs 15 residues. Germline loops: CDR1 SGHVS, CDR2 FNYEAQ.

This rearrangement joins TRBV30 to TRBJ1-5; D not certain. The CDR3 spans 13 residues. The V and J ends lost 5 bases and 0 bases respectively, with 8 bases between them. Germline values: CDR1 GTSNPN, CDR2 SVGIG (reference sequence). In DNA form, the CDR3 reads TGTGCCTGGGGGCAGAATAGCAATCAGCCCCAGCATTTT. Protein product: CAWGQNSNQPQHF.

The CDR3 sequence is CASSSDGTGRTEAFF. CDR3 sequence (DNA): TGTGCCAGCAGCTCGGACGGGACAGGAAGGACTGAAGCTTTCTTT. The genes are TRBV9 and TRBJ1-1; 8 bases map to TRBD1. The CDR3 has 15 amino acids. V dropped 4 bases and J dropped 5; count of bases not matched to a gene: 10. Germline-derived CDR1 and CDR2 are SGDLS and YYNGEE.

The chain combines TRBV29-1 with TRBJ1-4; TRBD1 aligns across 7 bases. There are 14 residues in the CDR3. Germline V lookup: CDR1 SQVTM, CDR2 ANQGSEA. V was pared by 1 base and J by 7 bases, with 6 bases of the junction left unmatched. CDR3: CSVEAPGQLEKLFF. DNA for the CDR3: TGCAGCGTTGAAGCGCCGGGACAGCTTGAAAAACTGTTTTTT.